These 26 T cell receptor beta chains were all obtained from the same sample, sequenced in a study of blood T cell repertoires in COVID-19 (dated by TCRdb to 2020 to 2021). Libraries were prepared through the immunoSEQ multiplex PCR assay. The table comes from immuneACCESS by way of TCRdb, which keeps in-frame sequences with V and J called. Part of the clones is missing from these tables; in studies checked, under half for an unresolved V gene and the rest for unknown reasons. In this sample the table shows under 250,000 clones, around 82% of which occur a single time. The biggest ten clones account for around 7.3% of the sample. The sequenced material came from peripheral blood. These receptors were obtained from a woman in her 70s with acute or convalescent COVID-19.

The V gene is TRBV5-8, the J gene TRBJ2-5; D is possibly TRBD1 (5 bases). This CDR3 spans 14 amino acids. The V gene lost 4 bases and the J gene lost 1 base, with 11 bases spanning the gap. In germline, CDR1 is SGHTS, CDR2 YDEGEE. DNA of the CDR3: TGTGCCAGCAGCCGGCGGCAGGGCCAAGAGACCCAGTACTTC. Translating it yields CASSRRQGQETQYF. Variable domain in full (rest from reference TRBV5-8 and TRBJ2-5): EAGVTQSPTHLIKTRGQQATLRCSPISGHTSVYWYQQALGLGLQFLLWYDEGEERNRGNFPPRFSGRQFPNYSSELNVNALELEDSALYLCASSRRQGQETQYFGPGTRLLVL.

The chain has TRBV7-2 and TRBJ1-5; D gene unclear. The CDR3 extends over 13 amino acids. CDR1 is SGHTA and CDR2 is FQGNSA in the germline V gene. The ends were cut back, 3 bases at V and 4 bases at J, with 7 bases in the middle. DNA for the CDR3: TGTGCCAGCAGCTTTGGCCCAAATCAGCCCCAGCATTTT. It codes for CASSFGPNQPQHF.

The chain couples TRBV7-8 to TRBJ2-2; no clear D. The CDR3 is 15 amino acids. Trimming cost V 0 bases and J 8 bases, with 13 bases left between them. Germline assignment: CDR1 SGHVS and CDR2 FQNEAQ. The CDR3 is CASSLALQRVGELFF. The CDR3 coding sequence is TGTGCCAGCAGCTTAGCCCTGCAGCGAGTAGGGGAGCTGTTTTTT. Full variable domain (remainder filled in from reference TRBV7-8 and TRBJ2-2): GAGVSQSPRYKVAKRGQDVALRCDPISGHVSLFWYQQALGQGPEFLTYFQNEAQLDKSGLPSDRFFAERPEGSVSTLKIQRTQQEDSAVYLCASSLALQRVGELFFGEGSRLTVL.

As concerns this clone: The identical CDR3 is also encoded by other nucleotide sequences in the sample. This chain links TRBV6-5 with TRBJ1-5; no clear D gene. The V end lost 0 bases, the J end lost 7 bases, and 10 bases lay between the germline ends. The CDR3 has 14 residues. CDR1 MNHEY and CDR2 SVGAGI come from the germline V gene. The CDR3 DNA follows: TGTGCCAGCAGTTACTCGGCGGGTGAACAGCCCCAGCATTTT. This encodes CASSYSAGEQPQHF.

CDR3 residues: CASSLESGQETQYF. DNA for the CDR3: TGTGCCAGCAGCTTAGAGAGCGGGCAAGAGACCCAGTACTTC. The V and J genes are TRBV7-9 and TRBJ2-5; a weak D match, TRBD2 (6 bases). V was trimmed by 1 base and J by 2 bases, leaving 8 bases between them. Germline V CDR1 and CDR2: SEHNR, FQNEAQ (reference sequence). This CDR3 spans 14 amino acids. Complete variable domain (other parts from reference TRBV7-9 and TRBJ2-5): DTGVSQNPRHKITKRGQNVTFRCDPISEHNRLYWYRQTLGQGPEFLTYFQNEAQLEKSRLLSDRFSAERPKGSFSTLEIQRTEQGDSAMYLCASSLESGQETQYFGPGTRLLVL.

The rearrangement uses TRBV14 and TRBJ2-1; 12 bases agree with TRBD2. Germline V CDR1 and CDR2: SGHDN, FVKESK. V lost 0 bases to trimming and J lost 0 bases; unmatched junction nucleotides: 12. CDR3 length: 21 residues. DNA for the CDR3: TGTGCCAGCAGCCAAGATCGTGAGACTAGCGGGGGCCAAATCTCCTACAATGAGCAGTTCTTC. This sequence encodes CASSQDRETSGGQISYNEQFF.

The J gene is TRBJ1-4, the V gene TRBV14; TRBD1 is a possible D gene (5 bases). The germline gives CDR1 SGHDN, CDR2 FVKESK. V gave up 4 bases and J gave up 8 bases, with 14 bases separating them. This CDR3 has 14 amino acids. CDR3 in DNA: TGTGCCAGCAGCCCCTGGGGGGGGAAGGAAAAACTGTTTTTT. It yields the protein CASSPWGGKEKLFF.

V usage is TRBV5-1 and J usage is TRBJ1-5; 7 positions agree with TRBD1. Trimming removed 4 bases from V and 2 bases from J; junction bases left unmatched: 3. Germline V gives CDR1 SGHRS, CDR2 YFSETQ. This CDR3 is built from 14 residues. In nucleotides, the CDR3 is TGCGCCAGCAGCACGGGGACAGGCAATCAGCCCCAGCATTTT. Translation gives CASSTGTGNQPQHF. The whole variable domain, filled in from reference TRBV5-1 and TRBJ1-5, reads KAGVTQTPRYLIKTRGQQVTLSCSPISGHRSVSWYQQTPGQGLQFLFEYFSETQRNKGNFPGRFSGRQFSNSRSEMNVSTLELGDSALYLCASSTGTGNQPQHFGDGTRLSIL.

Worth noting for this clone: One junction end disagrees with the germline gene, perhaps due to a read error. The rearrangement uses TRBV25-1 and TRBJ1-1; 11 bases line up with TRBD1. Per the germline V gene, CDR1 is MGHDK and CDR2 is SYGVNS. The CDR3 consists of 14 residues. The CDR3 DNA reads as TGTGCCAGCAGTGAAACGGGACAGGGGGATCTACTGGACTTT. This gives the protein CASSETGQGDLLDF. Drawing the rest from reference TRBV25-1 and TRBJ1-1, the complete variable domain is EADIYQTPRYLVIGTGKKITLECSQTMGHDKMYWYQQDPGMELHLIHYSYGVNSTEKGDLSSESTVSRIRTEHFPLTLESARPSHTSQYLCASSETGQGDLLDFGQGTRLTVV.

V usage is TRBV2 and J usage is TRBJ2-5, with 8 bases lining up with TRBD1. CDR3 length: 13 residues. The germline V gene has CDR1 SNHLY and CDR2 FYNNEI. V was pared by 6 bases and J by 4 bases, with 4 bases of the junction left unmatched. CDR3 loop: CASRTGAGETQYF. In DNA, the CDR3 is TGTGCCAGCAGGACAGGGGCCGGAGAGACCCAGTACTTC.

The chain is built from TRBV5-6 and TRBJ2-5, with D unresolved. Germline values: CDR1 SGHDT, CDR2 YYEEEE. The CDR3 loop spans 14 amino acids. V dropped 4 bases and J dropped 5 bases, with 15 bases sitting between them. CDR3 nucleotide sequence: TGTGCCAGCAGCAGTCTTGACGGCAGGGAGACCCAGTACTTC. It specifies CASSSLDGRETQYF.

The CDR3 DNA reads as TGTGCCAGCAACAGAGCGGGGTGGGAGACCCAGTACTTC. This encodes CASNRAGWETQYF. This chain links TRBV14 with TRBJ2-5; 7 bases are shared with TRBD2. Germline V gene lookup returns CDR1 SGHDN and CDR2 FVKESK. This CDR3 is 13 amino acids long. Trimming removed 7 bases from V and 5 bases from J; junction bases left unmatched: 7.

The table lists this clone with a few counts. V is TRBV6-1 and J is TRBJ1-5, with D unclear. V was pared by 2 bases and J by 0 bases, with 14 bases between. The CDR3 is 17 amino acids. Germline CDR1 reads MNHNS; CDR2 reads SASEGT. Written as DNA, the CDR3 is TGTGCCAGCAGTGAATCAGCGTTCCCGAATAGCAATCAGCCCCAGCATTTT. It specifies CASSESAFPNSNQPQHF.

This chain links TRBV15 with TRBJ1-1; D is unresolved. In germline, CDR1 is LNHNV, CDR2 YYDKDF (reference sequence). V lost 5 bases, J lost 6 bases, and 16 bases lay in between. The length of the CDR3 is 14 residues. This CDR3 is CATSYHLEEAEAFF. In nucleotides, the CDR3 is TGTGCCACCAGCTACCATCTAGAGGAAGCTGAAGCTTTCTTT.

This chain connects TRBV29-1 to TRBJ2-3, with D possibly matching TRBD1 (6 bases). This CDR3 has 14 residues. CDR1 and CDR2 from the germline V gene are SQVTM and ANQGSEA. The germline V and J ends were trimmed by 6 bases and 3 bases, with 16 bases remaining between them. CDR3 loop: CSVLDRTVTDTQYF. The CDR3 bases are TGCAGCGTCCTCGATCGGACAGTGACAGATACGCAGTATTTT.

The CDR3 loop is CASSYSTRKEQFF. In DNA form, the CDR3 reads TGTGCCAGCAGTTACTCGACCAGGAAGGAGCAGTTCTTC. J is TRBJ2-1 and V is TRBV6-2 or TRBV6-3; D unclear. The CDR3 is 13 amino acids. V dropped 0 bases and J dropped 10 bases, with 10 bases sitting between them. CDR1 and CDR2 (germline): MNHEY, SVGEGT.

The CDR3 spells CASSATGGFPRELFF. The CDR3 nucleotides read TGCGCCAGCAGTGCGACAGGGGGTTTCCCCCGGGAGCTGTTTTTT. J is TRBJ2-2 and V is TRBV10-1; 9 bases are shared with TRBD1. CDR1 is WNHNN, CDR2 SYGVQD, per germline (reference sequence). CDR3 length equals 15 residues. V was pared by 4 bases and J by 9 bases, with 9 bases of the junction left unmatched.

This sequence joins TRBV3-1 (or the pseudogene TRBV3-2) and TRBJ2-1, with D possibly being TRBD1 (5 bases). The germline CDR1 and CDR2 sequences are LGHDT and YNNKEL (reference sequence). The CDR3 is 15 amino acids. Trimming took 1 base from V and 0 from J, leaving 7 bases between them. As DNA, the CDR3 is TGTGCCAGCAGCCAAGTGCAGGGCTCCTACAATGAGCAGTTCTTC. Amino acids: CASSQVQGSYNEQFF.

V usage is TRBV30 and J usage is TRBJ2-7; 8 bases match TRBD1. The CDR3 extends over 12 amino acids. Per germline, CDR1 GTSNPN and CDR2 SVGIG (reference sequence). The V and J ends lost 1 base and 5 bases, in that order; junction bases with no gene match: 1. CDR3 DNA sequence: TGTGCCTGGAGTGCGACAGGGGACGAGCAGTACGTC. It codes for CAWSATGDEQYV.

Here the CDR3 reads CASRGTGALSAQYF. CDR3 coding DNA: TGTGCCAGTAGGGGGACAGGGGCCCTTTCGGCCCAGTACTTC. The V call is TRBV19, the J call TRBJ2-5; 10 bases fit TRBD1. This CDR3 is 14 amino acids long. The V segment lost 6 bases and the J segment 9 bases; nucleotides outside the gene matches: 10. CDR1 LNHDA and CDR2 SQIVND come from the germline V gene (reference sequence).

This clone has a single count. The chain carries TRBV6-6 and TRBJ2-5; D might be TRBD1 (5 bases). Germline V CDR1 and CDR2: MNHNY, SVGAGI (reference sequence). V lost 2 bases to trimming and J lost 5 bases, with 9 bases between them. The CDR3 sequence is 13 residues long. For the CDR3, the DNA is TGTGCCAGCAGTTACGGACACAGTGAGACCCAGTACTTC. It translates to CASSYGHSETQYF.

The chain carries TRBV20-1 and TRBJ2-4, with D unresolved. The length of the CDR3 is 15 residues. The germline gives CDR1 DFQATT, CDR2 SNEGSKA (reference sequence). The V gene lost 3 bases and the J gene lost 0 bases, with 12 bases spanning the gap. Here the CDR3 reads CSASPPGLAKNIQYF. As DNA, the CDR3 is TGCAGTGCTAGTCCCCCAGGTCTAGCCAAAAACATTCAGTACTTC.

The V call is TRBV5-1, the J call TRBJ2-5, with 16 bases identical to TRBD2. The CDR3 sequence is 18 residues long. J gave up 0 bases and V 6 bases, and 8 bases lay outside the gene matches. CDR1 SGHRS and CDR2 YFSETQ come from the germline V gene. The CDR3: CASNEGLAGGQDQETQYF. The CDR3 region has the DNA TGCGCCAGCAACGAGGGACTAGCGGGGGGGCAGGACCAAGAGACCCAGTACTTC.

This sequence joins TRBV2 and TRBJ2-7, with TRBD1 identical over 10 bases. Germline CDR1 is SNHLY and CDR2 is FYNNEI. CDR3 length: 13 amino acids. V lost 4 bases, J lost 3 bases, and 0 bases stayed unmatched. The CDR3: CASSGTGGYEQYF. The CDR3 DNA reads TGTGCCAGCAGTGGGACAGGGGGCTACGAGCAGTACTTC.

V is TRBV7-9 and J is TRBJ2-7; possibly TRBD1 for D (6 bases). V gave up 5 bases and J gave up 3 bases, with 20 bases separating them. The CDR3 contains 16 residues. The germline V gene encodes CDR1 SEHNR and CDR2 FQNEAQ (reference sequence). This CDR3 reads CASSPLGQGQGYEQYF. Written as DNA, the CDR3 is TGTGCCAGCAGCCCTTTGGGCCAGGGACAAGGCTACGAGCAGTACTTC.

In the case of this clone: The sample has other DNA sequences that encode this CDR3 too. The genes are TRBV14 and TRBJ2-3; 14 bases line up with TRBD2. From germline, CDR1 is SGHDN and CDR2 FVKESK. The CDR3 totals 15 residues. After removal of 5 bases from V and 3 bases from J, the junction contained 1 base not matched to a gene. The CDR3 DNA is TGTGCCAGCAGCGGGACTAGCGGGGGAACAGATACGCAGTATTTT. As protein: CASSGTSGGTDTQYF.